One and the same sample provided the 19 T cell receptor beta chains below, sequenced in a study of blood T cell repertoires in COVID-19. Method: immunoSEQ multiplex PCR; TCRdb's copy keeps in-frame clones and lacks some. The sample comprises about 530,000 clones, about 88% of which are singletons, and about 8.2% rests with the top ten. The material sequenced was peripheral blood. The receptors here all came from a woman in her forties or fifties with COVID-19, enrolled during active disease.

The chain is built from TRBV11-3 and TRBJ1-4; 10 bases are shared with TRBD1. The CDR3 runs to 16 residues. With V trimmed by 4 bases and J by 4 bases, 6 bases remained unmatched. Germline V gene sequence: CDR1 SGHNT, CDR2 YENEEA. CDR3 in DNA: TGTGCCAGCAGCTCCCGACAGGGGGCTGGTAATGAAAAACTGTTTTTT. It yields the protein CASSSRQGAGNEKLFF.

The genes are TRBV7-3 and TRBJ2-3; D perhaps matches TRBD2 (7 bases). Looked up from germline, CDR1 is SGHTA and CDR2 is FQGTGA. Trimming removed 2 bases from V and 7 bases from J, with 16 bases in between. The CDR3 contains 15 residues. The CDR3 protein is CASSLGGAGRNTQYF. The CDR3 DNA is TGTGCCAGCAGCTTAGGGGGGGCCGGACGTAATACGCAGTATTTT.

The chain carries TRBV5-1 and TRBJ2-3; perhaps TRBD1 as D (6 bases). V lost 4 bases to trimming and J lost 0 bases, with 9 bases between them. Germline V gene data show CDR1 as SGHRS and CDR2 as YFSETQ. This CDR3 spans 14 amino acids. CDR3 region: CASSRTESTDTQYF. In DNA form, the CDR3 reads TGCGCCAGCAGCCGGACAGAGAGCACAGATACGCAGTATTTT.

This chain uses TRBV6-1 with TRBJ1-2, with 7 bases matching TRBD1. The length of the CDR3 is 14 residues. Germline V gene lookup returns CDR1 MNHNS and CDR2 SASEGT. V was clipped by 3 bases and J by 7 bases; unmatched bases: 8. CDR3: CASSDRQGDFGYTF. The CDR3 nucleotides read TGTGCCAGCAGTGATCGACAGGGAGATTTTGGCTACACCTTC.

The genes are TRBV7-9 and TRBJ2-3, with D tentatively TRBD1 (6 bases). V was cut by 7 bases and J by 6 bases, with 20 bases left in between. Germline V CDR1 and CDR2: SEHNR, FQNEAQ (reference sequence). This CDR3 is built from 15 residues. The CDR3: CASTPQGPPWDTQYF. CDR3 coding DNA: TGTGCCAGCACCCCCCAGGGGCCTCCTTGGGATACGCAGTATTTT.

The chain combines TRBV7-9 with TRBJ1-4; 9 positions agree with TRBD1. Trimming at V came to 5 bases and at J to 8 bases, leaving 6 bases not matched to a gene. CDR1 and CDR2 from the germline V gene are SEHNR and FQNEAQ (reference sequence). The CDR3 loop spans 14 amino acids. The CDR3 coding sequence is TGTGCCAGCAGCCCGGGACAGGGACGCGAAAAACTGTTTTTT. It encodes CASSPGQGREKLFF.

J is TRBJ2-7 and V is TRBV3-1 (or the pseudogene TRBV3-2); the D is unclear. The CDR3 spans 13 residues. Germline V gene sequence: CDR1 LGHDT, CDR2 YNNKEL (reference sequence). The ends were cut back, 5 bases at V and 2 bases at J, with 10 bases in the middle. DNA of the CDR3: TGTGCCAGCAGCGATTACAGCACCTACGAGCAGTACTTC. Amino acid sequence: CASSDYSTYEQYF.

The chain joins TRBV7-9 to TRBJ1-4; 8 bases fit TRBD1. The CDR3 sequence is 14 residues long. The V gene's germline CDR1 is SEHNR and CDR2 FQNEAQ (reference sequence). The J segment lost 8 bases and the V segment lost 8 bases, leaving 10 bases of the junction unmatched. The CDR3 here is CASEGVTGVEKLFF. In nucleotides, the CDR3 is TGTGCCAGCGAAGGGGTGACAGGGGTAGAAAAACTGTTTTTT.

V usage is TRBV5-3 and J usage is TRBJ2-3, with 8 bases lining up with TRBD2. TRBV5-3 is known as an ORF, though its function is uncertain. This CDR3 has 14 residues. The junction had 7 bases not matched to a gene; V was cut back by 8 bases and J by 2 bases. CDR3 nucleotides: TGTGCCAGGACTGCGGGGGGTTACACAGATACGCAGTATTTT. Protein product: CARTAGGYTDTQYF.

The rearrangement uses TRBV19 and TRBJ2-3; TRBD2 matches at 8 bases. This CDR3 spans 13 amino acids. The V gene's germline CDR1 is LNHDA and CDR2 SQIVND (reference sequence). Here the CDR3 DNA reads TGTGGACCACGGGGGGGCCGTACAGATACGCAGTATTTT. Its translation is CGPRGGRTDTQYF.

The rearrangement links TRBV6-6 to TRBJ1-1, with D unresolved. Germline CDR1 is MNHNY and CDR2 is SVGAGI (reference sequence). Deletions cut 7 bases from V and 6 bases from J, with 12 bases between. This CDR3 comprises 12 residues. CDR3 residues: CASNLPSSEAFF. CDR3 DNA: TGTGCCAGCAACCTTCCGAGCTCTGAAGCTTTCTTT.

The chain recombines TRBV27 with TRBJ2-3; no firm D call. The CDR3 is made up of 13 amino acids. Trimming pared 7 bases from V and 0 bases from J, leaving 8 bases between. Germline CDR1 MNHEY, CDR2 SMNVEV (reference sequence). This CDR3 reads CASTEPSTDTQYF. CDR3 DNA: TGTGCCAGCACGGAGCCTAGCACAGATACGCAGTATTTT.

The CDR3 DNA is TGTGCCAGTAGCTCCACCCCCGGGACAGGGACATCCTACGAGCAGTACTTC. Protein: CASSSTPGTGTSYEQYF. The chain links TRBV19 to TRBJ2-7; TRBD1 agrees at 9 bases. Germline V gene sequence: CDR1 LNHDA, CDR2 SQIVND (reference sequence). The CDR3 runs 17 residues. Trimming removed 6 bases from V and 1 base from J; junction bases left unmatched: 13.

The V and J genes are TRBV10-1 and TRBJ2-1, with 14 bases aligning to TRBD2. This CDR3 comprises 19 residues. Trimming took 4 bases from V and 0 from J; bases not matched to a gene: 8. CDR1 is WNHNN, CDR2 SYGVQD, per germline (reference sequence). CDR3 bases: TGCGCCAGCAGTGGGGGGGGGACTAGCGGGAGCAGCTCCTACAATGAGCAGTTCTTC. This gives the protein CASSGGGTSGSSSYNEQFF.

CDR3 region: CAWRATGGGYTF. Here the CDR3 DNA reads TGTGCCTGGAGAGCGACAGGCGGAGGCTACACCTTC. The chain combines TRBV30 with TRBJ1-2; TRBD1 is a possible D gene (6 bases). Germline V gene data show CDR1 as GTSNPN and CDR2 as SVGIG (reference sequence). The CDR3 contains 12 residues. The V end lost 3 bases, the J end lost 8 bases, and 13 bases lay between the germline ends.

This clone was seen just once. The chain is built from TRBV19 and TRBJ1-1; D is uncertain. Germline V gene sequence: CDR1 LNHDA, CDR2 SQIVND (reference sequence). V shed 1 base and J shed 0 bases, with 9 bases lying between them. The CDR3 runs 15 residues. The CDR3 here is CASSIVAGMNTEAFF. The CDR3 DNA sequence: TGTGCCAGTAGTATAGTTGCGGGGATGAACACTGAAGCTTTCTTT. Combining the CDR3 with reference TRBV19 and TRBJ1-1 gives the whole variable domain DGGITQSPKYLFRKEGQNVTLSCEQNLNHDAMYWYRQDPGQGLRLIYYSQIVNDFQKGDIAEGYSVSREKKESFPLTVTSAQKNPTAFYLCASSIVAGMNTEAFFGQGTRLTVV.

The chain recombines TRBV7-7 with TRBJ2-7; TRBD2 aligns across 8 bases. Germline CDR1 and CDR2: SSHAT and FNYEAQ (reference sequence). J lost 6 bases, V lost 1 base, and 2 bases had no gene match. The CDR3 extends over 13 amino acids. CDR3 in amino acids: CASSLVGTSEQYF. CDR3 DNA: TGTGCCAGCAGCTTAGTCGGGACTAGCGAGCAGTACTTC.

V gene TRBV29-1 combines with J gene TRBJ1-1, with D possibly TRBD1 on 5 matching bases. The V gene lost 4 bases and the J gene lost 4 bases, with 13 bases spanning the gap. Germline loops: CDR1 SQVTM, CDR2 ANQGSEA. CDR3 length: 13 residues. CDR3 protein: CSVAIGAITEAFF. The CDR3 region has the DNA TGCAGCGTTGCGATAGGGGCTATCACTGAAGCTTTCTTT.

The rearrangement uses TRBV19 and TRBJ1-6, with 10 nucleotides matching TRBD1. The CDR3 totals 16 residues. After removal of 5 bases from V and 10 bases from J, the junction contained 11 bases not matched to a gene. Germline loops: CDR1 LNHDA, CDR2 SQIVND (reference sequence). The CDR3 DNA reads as TGTGCCAGTAGTCCGGGACAGGGGCCAGGAAAATCACCCCTCCACTTT. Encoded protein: CASSPGQGPGKSPLHF.